This T cell receptor beta chain stems from a study of T cell repertoires in cytomegalovirus infection. A single record per CDR3 protein comes from TCRdb applying MiXCR to the reads. Here the sample spans about 100,000 distinct CDR3 sequences, 20% to 30% being singletons. This CDR3 has 15 residues. The trim removed 10 bases at V and 3 bases at J, leaving 7 bases unmatched. Germline values: CDR1 MNHEY, CDR2 SVGEGT. The chain is built from TRBV6-2 or TRBV6-3 and TRBJ2-1, with 12 nucleotides matching TRBD1. The material sequenced was CD8+ T cells from PBMCs. This clonotype originated in a human donor in good health (CMV status not recorded). Some clones in this sample may be carry-over from other donors' samples. Written as DNA, the CDR3 is TGTGCCACCACGGGACAGGGGGCTGACTACAATGAGCAGTTCTTC. This encodes CATTGQGADYNEQFF.